Listed here are 15 T cell receptor beta chains from one sample, sequenced in a study of human T cells and chemical hapten exposure. TCRdb passed the RACE reads through MiXCR, listing each CDR3 protein once. The sample holds tens of thousands of distinct CDR3 sequences, about 10% seen once. As to time point: pre-sensitization, week 0. Treatment in this sample: therapeutic diphenylcyclopropenone sensitization with weekly scalp DPC. Sample: whole blood, taken in connection with sensitization to the hapten diphenylcyclopropenone (DPC). The receptors here all came from a man aged 30 to 39 with alopecia areata. Some clones in this sample may be carry-over from other donors' samples.

This clonotype has at least ten counts. The J gene is TRBJ1-5, the V gene TRBV18; tentative D call: TRBD1 (5 bases). The V end was cut by 1 base, the J end by 4 bases, with 14 bases between. Germline CDR1 KGHSH, CDR2 LQKENI. The CDR3 loop spans 16 amino acids. The CDR3 region is CASSPRTGAGNQPQHF. The CDR3 coding sequence is TGTGCCAGCTCACCACGAACAGGCGCGGGAAATCAGCCCCAGCATTTT.

This clonotype was seen repeatedly, ten times or more. V usage is TRBV5-1 and J usage is TRBJ1-6; D uncertain. The CDR3 consists of 17 residues. V was trimmed by 4 bases and J by 7 bases, leaving 21 bases between them. CDR1 is SGHRS, CDR2 YFSETQ, per germline. CDR3 region: CASSLEGPGPLNSPLHF. The CDR3 DNA is TGCGCCAGCAGCCTTGAAGGACCAGGACCATTAAATTCACCCCTCCACTTT.

This clonotype turned up a few times. The J gene is TRBJ2-3, the V gene TRBV20-1; D is uncertain. This CDR3 contains 15 residues. Germline V gene data show CDR1 as DFQATT and CDR2 as SNEGSKA (reference sequence). V lost 4 bases to trimming and J lost 10 bases, with 24 bases between them. CDR3 sequence reads: CSAKPRFELALAQYF. The CDR3 DNA follows: TGCAGTGCTAAGCCCCGTTTCGAATTGGCCCTGGCGCAGTATTTT.

This clonotype occurred a few times. V gene TRBV2 combines with J gene TRBJ2-7, with D tentatively TRBD1 (5 bases). The V end was cut by 8 bases, the J end by 5 bases, with 7 bases between. CDR1 SNHLY and CDR2 FYNNEI come from the germline V gene. The CDR3 is 10 residues long. The CDR3: CASVGDEQYF. In nucleotides, the CDR3 is TGTGCCAGCGTAGGGGACGAGCAGTACTTC.

A remark on this clonotype: This may come from a read error, since a much larger clone is one base off. The V gene is TRBV6-6, the J gene TRBJ2-1, with 10 bases aligning to TRBD2. Germline V gene sequence: CDR1 MNHNY, CDR2 SVGAGI (reference sequence). V lost 2 bases, J lost 4 bases, and 11 bases stayed unmatched. The CDR3 is 18 amino acids. In nucleotides, the CDR3 is TGTGCCAGCAGTTACGCCCCACTAGCGGGGAGACCATACAATGAGCAGTTCTTC. This codes for CASSYAPLAGRPYNEQFF.

This clonotype was detected many times. The J gene is TRBJ2-1, the V gene TRBV7-7, with D perhaps assigned TRBD1 or TRBD2 (5 bases each). The germline V gene encodes CDR1 SSHAT and CDR2 FNYEAQ (reference sequence). Deletions cut 5 bases from V and 0 bases from J, with 14 bases between. The CDR3 has 16 residues. The DNA for the CDR3 is TGTGCCAGCAGCCCTGGGACCTCCAACTCCTACAATGAGCAGTTCTTC. It encodes CASSPGTSNSYNEQFF.

The chain has TRBV7-6 and TRBJ1-3; 9 bases match TRBD1. The CDR3 is made up of 17 amino acids. V was pared by 2 bases and J by 8 bases, with 13 bases of the junction left unmatched. Germline V lookup: CDR1 SGHVS, CDR2 FNYEAQ. CDR3 in amino acids: CASSLSLRGQGKDTIYF. Here the CDR3 DNA reads TGTGCCAGCAGCTTAAGCCTTAGAGGACAGGGGAAGGACACCATATATTTT.

This clonotype has at least ten counts. The CDR3 bases are TGTGCCAGCAGCCCTACCAACTTGATGTTTGGCTACACCTTC. Its protein product is CASSPTNLMFGYTF. V gene TRBV3-1 combines with J gene TRBJ1-2; D call uncertain. This CDR3 region has 14 residues. V lost 4 bases to trimming and J lost 7 bases, with 16 bases between them. The V gene's germline CDR1 is LGHDT and CDR2 YNNKEL (reference sequence). The full variable domain, in which reference TRBV3-1 and TRBJ1-2 provide the parts outside the CDR3, is DTAVSQTPKYLVTQMGNDKSIKCEQNLGHDTMYWYKQDSKKFLKIMFSYNNKELIINETVPNRFSPKSPDKAHLNLHINSLELGDSAVYFCASSPTNLMFGYTFGSGTRLTVV.

This sequence joins TRBV12-5 and TRBJ1-4; D gene uncertain. Deletions cut 5 bases from V and 0 bases from J, with 7 bases between. The CDR3 is 14 amino acids. Germline V gives CDR1 LGHNT, CDR2 FRNRAP. CDR3: CASGGNATNEKLFF. CDR3 nucleotide sequence: TGTGCTAGTGGTGGAAATGCAACTAATGAAAAACTGTTTTTT.

In this sample, this clonotype turned up many times. This chain connects TRBV3-1 to TRBJ2-7, with D tentatively TRBD1 (5 bases). Trimming pared 1 base from V and 4 bases from J, leaving 14 bases between. Per germline, CDR1 LGHDT and CDR2 YNNKEL (reference sequence). The CDR3 runs 15 residues. Here the CDR3 reads CASSQGPRQYYEQYF. The DNA for the CDR3 is TGTGCCAGCAGCCAAGGCCCCCGACAGTATTACGAGCAGTACTTC.

This clonotype occurred many times. The genes are TRBV2 and TRBJ2-3; D is ambiguous. Trimming removed 5 bases at V and 1 base at J, with 13 bases between. The CDR3 is made up of 15 amino acids. Germline V gene sequence: CDR1 SNHLY, CDR2 FYNNEI. CDR3 sequence (DNA): TGTGCCAGCAGTTGGGGTAGTGGGGGCACAGATACGCAGTATTTT. It translates to CASSWGSGGTDTQYF.

This clonotype was seen many times. The chain combines TRBV11-2 with TRBJ2-2, with D possibly matching TRBD1 (5 bases). V was pared by 6 bases and J by 0 bases, with 11 bases between. The CDR3 extends over 15 amino acids. Germline V gives CDR1 SGHAT, CDR2 FQNNGV. The CDR3 DNA follows: TGTGCCAGCAGTTCAGGGATCTCGAACACCGGGGAGCTGTTTTTT. Protein product: CASSSGISNTGELFF. Filled out from reference TRBV11-2 and TRBJ2-2, the complete variable domain reads EAGVAQSPRYKIIEKRQSVAFWCNPISGHATLYWYQQILGQGPKLLIQFQNNGVVDDSQLPKDRFSAERLKGVDSTLKIQPAKLEDSAVYLCASSSGISNTGELFFGEGSRLTVL.

The genes are TRBV29-1 and TRBJ1-4, with D possibly being TRBD1 (5 bases). The germline V and J ends were trimmed by 0 bases and 5 bases, with 10 bases remaining between them. The CDR3 extends over 14 amino acids. The germline CDR1 and CDR2 sequences are SQVTM and ANQGSEA. This CDR3 reads CSVEERGGNEKLFF. CDR3 sequence (DNA): TGCAGCGTTGAAGAACGTGGGGGGAATGAAAAACTGTTTTTT. The variable domain in full, with the rest retrieved from reference TRBV29-1 and TRBJ1-4, is SAVISQKPSRDICQRGTSLTIQCQVDSQVTMMFWYRQQPGQSLTLIATANQGSEATYESGFVIDKFPISRPNLTFSTLTVSNMSPEDSSIYLCSVEERGGNEKLFFGSGTQLSVL.

Ten or more counts support this clonotype. CDR3 DNA: TGCAGCGTTGGCCAGGCTACCGGGGAGCTGTTTTTT. Residues: CSVGQATGELFF. The chain is built from TRBV29-1 and TRBJ2-2; D unclear. CDR1 is SQVTM and CDR2 is ANQGSEA in the germline V gene. This CDR3 is built from 12 residues. V lost 4 bases, J lost 5 bases, and 8 bases lay in between.

The V gene is TRBV7-8, the J gene TRBJ1-4; 7 bases fit TRBD1. CDR3 length: 17 residues. V dropped 0 bases and J dropped 8; count of bases not matched to a gene: 12. Germline assignment: CDR1 SGHVS and CDR2 FQNEAQ. CDR3 nucleotide sequence: TGTGCCAGCAGCTTAGCGAACCGGGACAGTTGGAGGGAAAAACTGTTTTTT. Translating gives CASSLANRDSWREKLFF.